What follows are 26 T cell receptor beta chains derived from one specimen sequenced in a study of T-cell reconstitution after alpha-beta-depleted transplantation in children. Preparing the TCRbeta library involved the use of unique molecular identifiers. TCRdb called the PCR reads again in MiXCR, with one record for every CDR3 protein. This sample yields about 16,000 distinct CDR3 sequences, of which around 8% are seen a single time; about 40% belongs to the top ten. The input for sequencing was PBMCs, mostly from graft donor cells, taken 60 days after TCRalphabeta/CD19-depleted stem cell transplant. Receptors were obtained from a boy under three years old who had a stem cell transplant for Wiskott-Aldrich syndrome, so the T cells may come from the graft donor.

The gene calls are TRBV2 and TRBJ2-5; 9 bases are shared with TRBD2. CDR3 length: 18 residues. The J segment lost 4 bases and the V segment lost 6 bases, leaving 18 bases of the junction unmatched. CDR1 and CDR2 (germline): SNHLY, FYNNEI. CDR3 in DNA: TGTGCCAGCAGCCCTTTTGGCGGGAGGGCCCGAATGGGAGAGACCCAGTACTTC. The encoded protein is CASSPFGGRARMGETQYF.

This clonotype has just a few counts. This chain joins TRBV5-1 and TRBJ2-7, with D uncertain. There are 14 residues in the CDR3. Trimming cost V 4 bases and J 7 bases, with 18 bases left between them. Germline V CDR1 and CDR2: SGHRS, YFSETQ. CDR3 nucleotides: TGCGCCAGCAGCCCTCAGACCCTCGTGGGGGAGCAGTACTTC. Amino acids: CASSPQTLVGEQYF. Supplemented by reference TRBV5-1 and TRBJ2-7, the full variable domain reads KAGVTQTPRYLIKTRGQQVTLSCSPISGHRSVSWYQQTPGQGLQFLFEYFSETQRNKGNFPGRFSGRQFSNSRSEMNVSTLELGDSALYLCASSPQTLVGEQYFGPGTRLTVT.

This clonotype was observed a few times. The chain employs TRBV11-2 and TRBJ1-2; the D gene is possibly TRBD1 (6 bases). V lost 0 bases to trimming and J lost 4 bases, with 12 bases between them. The germline gives CDR1 SGHAT, CDR2 FQNNGV. This CDR3 has 15 amino acids. For the CDR3, the DNA is TGTGCCAGCAGCTTAGATACTCAGGGGCGCTATGGCTACACCTTC. As protein: CASSLDTQGRYGYTF.

This clonotype was seen many times. The J gene is TRBJ1-4, the V gene TRBV4-1; perhaps TRBD1 as D (6 bases). The CDR3 runs 15 residues. Trimming took 3 bases from V and 6 from J, leaving 14 bases between them. The germline V gene encodes CDR1 MGHRA and CDR2 YSYEKL. CDR3: CASSQGARVDEKLFF. The CDR3 DNA follows: TGCGCCAGCAGCCAGGGGGCCAGGGTGGATGAAAAACTGTTTTTT.

This clonotype has a count of ten or more. V usage is TRBV24-1 and J usage is TRBJ2-5, with 11 bases fitting TRBD2. Germline V lookup: CDR1 KGHDR, CDR2 SFDVKD. The ends lost 7 bases at V and 4 bases at J; junction bases unmatched: 16. The CDR3 has 18 amino acids. The CDR3 nucleotides are TGTGCCACCAGCACAAGACTAGCGGGAAAGTCGGTCAGAGAGACCCAGTACTTC. It yields the protein CATSTRLAGKSVRETQYF.

This clonotype came up once. Since a much larger clone is just one base distant, this may be a read error. This chain joins TRBV20-1 and TRBJ2-5; D gene uncertain. CDR3 size: 13 residues. Germline CDR1 reads DFQATT; CDR2 reads SNEGSKA (reference sequence). The V end lost 0 bases, the J end lost 1 base, and 6 bases lay between the germline ends. The CDR3 reads CSARETFQETQYF. The CDR3 nucleotides read TGCAGTGCTAGAGAGACGTTCCAAGAGACCCAGTACTTC.

Many counts were recorded for this clonotype. The rearrangement joins TRBV14 to TRBJ1-2; D not certain. Germline CDR1 is SGHDN and CDR2 is FVKESK. Trimming removed 1 base from V and 8 bases from J, with 11 bases in between. This CDR3 comprises 13 residues. Here the CDR3 DNA reads TGTGCCAGCAGCCAAGTTTATAAAGGGGGCTACACCTTC. It codes for CASSQVYKGGYTF. Supplemented by reference TRBV14 and TRBJ1-2, the full variable domain reads EAGVTQFPSHSVIEKGQTVTLRCDPISGHDNLYWYRRVMGKEIKFLLHFVKESKQDESGMPNNRFLAERTGGTYSTLKVQPAELEDSGVYFCASSQVYKGGYTFGSGTRLTVV.

The genes are TRBV29-1 and TRBJ1-6, with 10 bases that match TRBD1. The CDR3 loop spans 15 amino acids. Germline CDR1 and CDR2: SQVTM and ANQGSEA. V was pared by 6 bases and J by 6 bases, with 8 bases of the junction left unmatched. CDR3 residues: CSVRQGQGSNSPLHF. The CDR3 DNA follows: TGCAGCGTCCGCCAGGGACAGGGGAGTAATTCACCCCTCCACTTT. Looking up the rest from reference TRBV29-1 and TRBJ1-6 gives the full variable domain: SAVISQKPSRDICQRGTSLTIQCQVDSQVTMMFWYRQQPGQSLTLIATANQGSEATYESGFVIDKFPISRPNLTFSTLTVSNMSPEDSSIYLCSVRQGQGSNSPLHFGNGTRLTVT.

The CDR3 DNA follows: TGTGCCAGCAGTCCCTTCCCACTAGCGGGAGTAAACGCATTAAGCTACAATGAGCAGTTCTTC. Its translation is CASSPFPLAGVNALSYNEQFF. The chain recombines TRBV27 with TRBJ2-1, with 11 bases matching TRBD2. The germline CDR1 and CDR2 sequences are MNHEY and SMNVEV (reference sequence). This CDR3 is 21 amino acids long. V lost 5 bases to trimming and J lost 3 bases; unmatched junction nucleotides: 21.

The chain links TRBV3-1 to TRBJ2-7, with TRBD2 matching over 10 bases. The length of the CDR3 is 14 residues. Trimming took 4 bases from V and 2 from J; bases not matched to a gene: 2. Germline V lookup: CDR1 LGHDT, CDR2 YNNKEL (reference sequence). Written as DNA, the CDR3 is TGTGCCAGCAGCCGGAGCGGGAGGGCCTACGAGCAGTACTTC. Its translation is CASSRSGRAYEQYF.

There are many counts of this clonotype. J is TRBJ2-3 and V is TRBV7-2; tentatively, D is TRBD1 or TRBD2 (6 bases each). Germline V gene data show CDR1 as SGHTA and CDR2 as FQGNSA. This CDR3 spans 14 amino acids. V gave up 5 bases and J gave up 5 bases, with 14 bases separating them. The CDR3 loop is CASSPWGAGDTQYF. CDR3 bases: TGTGCCAGCAGCCCGTGGGGGGCGGGAGATACGCAGTATTTT.

The rearrangement uses TRBV6-5 and TRBJ2-3; D is possibly TRBD2 (6 bases). Trimming took off 4 bases at V and 2 bases at J, with 13 bases between the two ends. Germline V lookup: CDR1 MNHEY, CDR2 SVGAGI. The CDR3 totals 15 residues. CDR3 sequence (DNA): TGTGCCAGCAGTTCGAATGCGGGACTCACAGATACGCAGTATTTT. Translated: CASSSNAGLTDTQYF.

This clonotype appeared many times. The chain employs TRBV4-1 and TRBJ2-7; 10 nucleotides align to TRBD1. J gave up 6 bases and V 2 bases, and 7 bases lay outside the gene matches. The CDR3 has 15 amino acids. CDR1 is MGHRA, CDR2 YSYEKL, per germline. CDR3 sequence (DNA): TGCGCCAGCAGCCAACCGGGGACAGGGGCCCGCGAGCAGTACTTC. This encodes CASSQPGTGAREQYF.

This clonotype appeared many times. The V gene is TRBV7-9, the J gene TRBJ1-6; D unresolved. V was trimmed by 1 base and J by 5 bases, leaving 12 bases between them. Germline V gene data show CDR1 as SEHNR and CDR2 as FQNEAQ (reference sequence). The CDR3 is made up of 16 amino acids. CDR3 DNA: TGTGCCAGCAGCTTAGGATCAAGCACACATAATTCACCCCTCCACTTT. It codes for CASSLGSSTHNSPLHF.

This clonotype was observed at least ten times. The chain is built from TRBV10-1 and TRBJ2-1, with 8 bases aligning to TRBD1. Trimming removed 8 bases from V and 9 bases from J; junction bases left unmatched: 9. This CDR3 contains 13 residues. The germline V gene has CDR1 WNHNN and CDR2 SYGVQD (reference sequence). For the CDR3, the DNA is TGCGCCAGCGGGACAGGCCCTACCCCTGAGCAGTTCTTC. It encodes CASGTGPTPEQFF.

This clonotype was counted ten times or more. V usage is TRBV6-2 or TRBV6-3 and J usage is TRBJ2-1; 10 bases are shared with TRBD1. The germline V gene encodes CDR1 MNHEY and CDR2 SVGEGT. Trimming cost V 0 bases and J 0 bases; bases outside gene matches: 11. CDR3 length: 20 residues. The CDR3 DNA reads TGTGCCAGCAGTTACTCAGGCGGCGACAGGGGGCCCTCCTCCTACAATGAGCAGTTCTTC. Translation gives CASSYSGGDRGPSSYNEQFF.

This clonotype came up a few times. V usage is TRBV27 and J usage is TRBJ2-6, with D maybe TRBD1 (6 bases). The CDR3 has 14 residues. Germline V gene sequence: CDR1 MNHEY, CDR2 SMNVEV (reference sequence). Trimming left V 6 bases short and J 3 bases short, with 9 bases between. In DNA, the CDR3 is TGTGCCAGCAGAACAGGGAGTGGGGCCAACGTCCTGACTTTC. It is translated as CASRTGSGANVLTF.

The table lists this clonotype with many counts. Here the CDR3 reads CASSQGPGFSYNEQFF. The DNA for the CDR3 is TGTGCCAGCAGCCAAGGCCCGGGGTTTTCCTACAATGAGCAGTTCTTC. The chain employs TRBV14 and TRBJ2-1; D possibly corresponds to TRBD2 (5 bases). V was shortened by 1 base and J by 1 base, with 11 bases between the two germline ends. The CDR3 has 16 amino acids. The germline V gene encodes CDR1 SGHDN and CDR2 FVKESK.

This clonotype has a count of ten or more. The chain couples TRBV7-6 to TRBJ2-5, with 7 bases lining up with TRBD2. The CDR3 sequence is 16 residues long. Germline loops: CDR1 SGHVS, CDR2 FNYEAQ. Trimming at V came to 2 bases and at J to 2 bases, leaving 8 bases not matched to a gene. The CDR3 DNA follows: TGTGCCAGCAGCTTAATGGGAGGGCCTGGGCAAGAGACCCAGTACTTC. This sequence encodes CASSLMGGPGQETQYF.

This clonotype was observed many times. This chain uses TRBV20-1 with TRBJ2-3, with 7 bases matching TRBD2. The CDR3 covers 14 residues. With 2 bases clipped from V and 3 bases from J, the junction kept 5 bases outside the gene matches. CDR1 DFQATT and CDR2 SNEGSKA come from the germline V gene (reference sequence). CDR3 nucleotide sequence: TGCAGTGCTAGACAAGCGGGAAAAACAGATACGCAGTATTTT. Translation gives CSARQAGKTDTQYF.

This clonotype was seen more than once but under ten times. The chain couples TRBV20-1 to TRBJ2-7; perhaps TRBD1 as D (6 bases). The CDR3 has 14 residues. V was shortened by 6 bases and J by 6 bases, with 21 bases between the two germline ends. Germline V gene lookup returns CDR1 DFQATT and CDR2 SNEGSKA (reference sequence). CDR3 protein: CSAGRRDTAGEQYF. The DNA for the CDR3 is TGCAGTGCCGGACGACGGGACACGGCCGGCGAGCAGTACTTC.

This clonotype was recorded many times. V gene TRBV20-1 combines with J gene TRBJ1-4; no clear D gene. Germline CDR1 DFQATT, CDR2 SNEGSKA (reference sequence). The CDR3 length is 13 residues. V was clipped by 0 bases and J by 7 bases, with 9 bases between them. The CDR3 is CSARDNRGEKLFF. Here the CDR3 DNA reads TGCAGTGCTAGAGATAATAGAGGTGAAAAACTGTTTTTT.

Many counts were recorded for this clonotype. The J gene is TRBJ2-5, the V gene TRBV20-1; D possibly corresponds to TRBD2 (5 bases). Deletions cut 3 bases from V and 8 bases from J, with 25 bases between. Germline values: CDR1 DFQATT, CDR2 SNEGSKA (reference sequence). The CDR3 has 16 residues. Written as DNA, the CDR3 is TGCAGTGCTAGCGAACCACTAGGGCACTCCAGGCGAACCCAGTACTTC. Translating gives CSASEPLGHSRRTQYF.

This clonotype showed up just a few times. This sequence joins TRBV12-3 or TRBV12-4 and TRBJ2-7, with a possible D match to TRBD2 (6 bases). V lost 4 bases and J lost 4, with 14 bases in between. This CDR3 spans 14 amino acids. In DNA, the CDR3 is TGTGCCAGCAGTTACACAACCGGGGGTTACGAGCAGTACTTC. This codes for CASSYTTGGYEQYF.

This clonotype occurred many times. V is TRBV7-9 and J is TRBJ1-2, with 9 bases matching TRBD1. The CDR3 has 13 residues. The junction had 0 bases not matched to a gene; V was cut back by 5 bases and J by 2 bases. Germline V lookup: CDR1 SEHNR, CDR2 FQNEAQ (reference sequence). DNA for the CDR3: TGTGCCAGCAGCGGACAGGGGAACTATGGCTACACCTTC. This gives the protein CASSGQGNYGYTF.

This clonotype was seen many times. The V gene is TRBV25-1, the J gene TRBJ2-1, with 12 bases identical to TRBD1. The J segment lost 8 bases and the V segment lost 3 bases, leaving 5 bases of the junction unmatched. The CDR3 consists of 15 residues. Germline-derived CDR1 and CDR2 are MGHDK and SYGVNS. CDR3 region: CASSEGQGAVDEQFF. The CDR3 bases are TGTGCCAGCAGTGAGGGACAGGGGGCTGTCGATGAGCAGTTCTTC.